This TCR beta chain was sequenced during a study of vaccination and CD4 T cells after COVID-19. Worth noting for this clonotype: As yet, its antigen is unknown.

Cultured CD4+ T cell DNA was sequenced using the Oncomine TCR Beta short-read assay. In TCRdb, the PCR reads were re-called with MiXCR into one record per CDR3 protein. The table has under 25,000 distinct CDR3 sequences, 35% to 55% seen once; the top ten hold roughly an eighth. Treatment reported: approximately nine-day PBMC culture with coronavirus spike peptide pools or control peptides (ViraFEST assay). V lost 5 bases to trimming and J lost 0 bases, with 17 bases between them. Germline loops: CDR1 LNHDA, CDR2 SQIVND (reference sequence). The CDR3 is 16 residues long. This receptor was identified in a human donor who had recovered from COVID-19. The sequenced sample consisted of CD4+ T cells from blood, cultured in vitro. This chain links TRBV19 with TRBJ2-7; D might be TRBD1 (5 bases). The CDR3 region is CASSDLGQGPSYEQYF. Here the CDR3 DNA reads TGTGCCAGTAGTGACCTAGGTCAGGGCCCCTCCTACGAGCAGTACTTC.